This T cell receptor beta chain was found in a study of PD-1 blockade in mismatch repair-deficient tumors. Assay used: immunoSEQ multiplex PCR; TCRdb lists only in-frame clones, some missing. This table holds 100,000 to 150,000 clones, around 86% found once. Comments on this clone: What it recognizes is unknown.

General study findings and limits: Tumor-resident clones, often undetectable pretreatment in blood, expanded then contracted after pembrolizumab.

This CDR3 region has 17 residues. CDR1 SEHNR and CDR2 FQNEAQ come from the germline V gene (reference sequence). V was pared by 4 bases and J by 7 bases, with 15 bases of the junction left unmatched. All patients were mismatch repair deficient, assessed by either PCR or immunohistochemistry. The TCR-sequenced patients were a few responders to pembrolizumab. The genes are TRBV7-9 and TRBJ2-2, with 7 bases that match TRBD2. The material was peripheral blood, obtained 44 weeks after starting pembrolizumab. The TCR comes from an adult with mismatch repair-deficient cancer. The CDR3 nucleotides are TGTGCCAGCAGCTGGCAGAAAGCGGGATTGGAAGACGGGGAGCTGTTTTTT. This sequence encodes CASSWQKAGLEDGELFF.